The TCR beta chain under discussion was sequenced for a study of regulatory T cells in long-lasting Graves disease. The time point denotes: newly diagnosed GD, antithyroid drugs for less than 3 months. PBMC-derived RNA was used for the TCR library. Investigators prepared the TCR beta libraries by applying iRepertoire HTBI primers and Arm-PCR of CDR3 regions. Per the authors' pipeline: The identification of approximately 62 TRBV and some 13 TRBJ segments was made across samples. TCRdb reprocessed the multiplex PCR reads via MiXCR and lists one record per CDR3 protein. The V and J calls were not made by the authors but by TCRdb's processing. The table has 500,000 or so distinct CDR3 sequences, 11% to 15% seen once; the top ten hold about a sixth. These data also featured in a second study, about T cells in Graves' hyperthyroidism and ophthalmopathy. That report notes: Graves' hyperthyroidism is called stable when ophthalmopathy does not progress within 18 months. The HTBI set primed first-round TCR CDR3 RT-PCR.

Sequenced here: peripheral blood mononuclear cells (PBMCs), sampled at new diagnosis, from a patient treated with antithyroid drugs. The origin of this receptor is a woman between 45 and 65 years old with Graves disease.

The CDR3 is CASSQVLGDYQETQYF. The CDR3 DNA sequence: TGTGCCAGCAGCCAAGTCCTGGGGGACTACCAAGAGACCCAGTACTTC. The V call is TRBV3-1, the J call TRBJ2-5; D is perhaps TRBD2 (6 bases). Trimming left V 1 base short and J 0 bases short, with 12 bases between. Germline V gene data show CDR1 as LGHDT and CDR2 as YNNKEL (reference sequence). This CDR3 has 16 residues.